A single sample gave rise to the 27 T cell receptor beta chains below, sequenced in a study of graft-versus-host responses after intestinal transplantation. The antigens of these receptors remain unknown. Repertoires were generated with immunoSEQ multiplex PCR, while TCRdb's copy carries only in-frame clones and drops some. The sample lists under 140,000 clones, just over 90% occurring once. The sequencing used unstimulated CD8+ T cells sorted from spleen or lymph node cells, collected before intestinal transplant. These receptors all stem from a human donor who received an intestinal transplant.

This clone showed up just once. The V call is TRBV27, the J call TRBJ2-1; 9 positions match TRBD2. Germline trimming cut 2 bases from V and 3 bases from J; bases unmatched to any gene: 2. Germline V gene sequence: CDR1 MNHEY, CDR2 SMNVEV (reference sequence). The CDR3 totals 15 residues. CDR3 nucleotides: TGTGCCAGCAGTTTAAGACTAGCGGACTACAATGAGCAGTTCTTC. Translation gives CASSLRLADYNEQFF.

The chain links TRBV6-5 to TRBJ1-2, with D possibly being TRBD1 (5 bases). The CDR3 spans 14 residues. V lost 4 bases and J 2 bases, leaving 11 bases between the germline ends. Germline V gene sequence: CDR1 MNHEY, CDR2 SVGAGI. CDR3 DNA sequence: TGTGCCAGCAGTTTCGGCAGGGTAAACTATGGCTACACCTTC. This gives the protein CASSFGRVNYGYTF.

The chain carries TRBV10-1 and TRBJ2-1; 7 bases fit TRBD1. This CDR3 is built from 15 residues. After removal of 0 bases from V and 6 bases from J, the junction contained 5 bases not matched to a gene. CDR1 and CDR2 from the germline V gene are WNHNN and SYGVQD (reference sequence). The CDR3 sequence: CASSESGAGGNEQFF. CDR3 coding DNA: TGCGCCAGCAGTGAGTCGGGGGCAGGGGGCAATGAGCAGTTCTTC.

The V gene is TRBV10-2, the J gene TRBJ1-2, with D perhaps matching TRBD1 (5 bases). V lost 8 bases and J lost 5, with 12 bases in between. This CDR3 has 12 residues. Germline V gene data show CDR1 as WSHSY and CDR2 as SAAADI. The CDR3 coding sequence is TGCGCCAGCCGGGACGGGAAATATGGCTACACCTTC. This gives the protein CASRDGKYGYTF.

V usage is TRBV27 and J usage is TRBJ2-3; a possible D gene is TRBD2 (6 bases). The germline V gene encodes CDR1 MNHEY and CDR2 SMNVEV (reference sequence). This CDR3 is 12 amino acids long. V lost 6 bases and J 4 bases, leaving 8 bases between the germline ends. The CDR3 region has the DNA TGTGCCAGCAGCAGACTAGCAGATACGCAGTATTTT. Protein sequence: CASSRLADTQYF.

This clone was seen only once. CDR3 region: CAWGQGASNQPQHF. The DNA of the CDR3 is TGTGCCTGGGGTCAGGGGGCAAGCAATCAGCCCCAGCATTTT. The rearrangement joins TRBV30 to TRBJ1-5; 8 bases agree with TRBD1. With V trimmed by 5 bases and J by 1 base, 4 bases remained unmatched. In germline, CDR1 is GTSNPN, CDR2 SVGIG (reference sequence). The CDR3 covers 14 residues.

The V and J genes are TRBV5-6 and TRBJ1-5, with D unclear. The germline V gene has CDR1 SGHDT and CDR2 YYEEEE. The CDR3 sequence is 15 residues long. The V end was cut by 0 bases, the J end by 0 bases, with 7 bases between. CDR3 protein: CASSLGQISNQPQHF. DNA for the CDR3: TGTGCCAGCAGCTTGGGGCAGATTAGCAATCAGCCCCAGCATTTT.

The rearrangement uses TRBV30 and TRBJ1-2, with D possibly matching TRBD1 (5 bases). The CDR3 runs 15 residues. V was shortened by 5 bases and J by 4 bases, with 20 bases between the two germline ends. Germline lookup yields CDR1 GTSNPN and CDR2 SVGIG (reference sequence). The CDR3 is CAWASEDSPIYGYTF. CDR3 DNA: TGTGCCTGGGCGTCCGAAGACAGCCCTATCTATGGCTACACCTTC. Complete variable domain (other parts from reference TRBV30 and TRBJ1-2): SQTIHQWPATLVQPVGSPLSLECTVEGTSNPNLYWYRQAAGRGLQLLFYSVGIGQISSEVPQNLSASRPQDRQFILSSKKLLLSDSGFYLCAWASEDSPIYGYTFGSGTRLTVV.

V and J are TRBV27 and TRBJ2-7, with a weak D call TRBD2 (5 bases). This CDR3 spans 14 amino acids. V dropped 2 bases and J dropped 3 bases, with 11 bases sitting between them. Germline V gene data show CDR1 as MNHEY and CDR2 as SMNVEV (reference sequence). The CDR3 region is CASSLRGSLYEQYF. The DNA for the CDR3 is TGTGCCAGCAGTTTACGGGGTTCCCTCTACGAGCAGTACTTC.

The CDR3 is CASSRGEGAWGYTF. The CDR3 DNA is TGTGCCAGCAGCCGGGGTGAGGGGGCCTGGGGCTACACCTTC. This chain uses TRBV11-2 with TRBJ1-2, with 7 bases matching TRBD1. The CDR3 spans 14 residues. J lost 8 bases, V lost 5 bases, and 11 bases had no gene match. CDR1 and CDR2 from the germline V gene are SGHAT and FQNNGV. Full variable domain (remainder filled in from reference TRBV11-2 and TRBJ1-2): EAGVAQSPRYKIIEKRQSVAFWCNPISGHATLYWYQQILGQGPKLLIQFQNNGVVDDSQLPKDRFSAERLKGVDSTLKIQPAKLEDSAVYLCASSRGEGAWGYTFGSGTRLTVV.

This sequence joins TRBV19 and TRBJ1-5, with TRBD1 as a possible D gene (5 bases). The ends were cut back, 7 bases at V and 2 bases at J, with 15 bases in the middle. Germline V lookup: CDR1 LNHDA, CDR2 SQIVND (reference sequence). This CDR3 spans 15 amino acids. In DNA, the CDR3 is TGTGCCAGTATCCCAACGGGGGTACGCAATCAGCCCCAGCATTTT. This codes for CASIPTGVRNQPQHF.

The chain couples TRBV10-1 to TRBJ2-7; 14 bases agree with TRBD2. CDR3 length equals 18 residues. From germline, CDR1 is WNHNN and CDR2 SYGVQD (reference sequence). V shed 4 bases, J shed 5 bases, and the junction held 13 bases outside the gene matches. The CDR3 spells CASSGPPGLAGAVDEQYF. As DNA, the CDR3 is TGCGCCAGCAGTGGCCCCCCGGGACTAGCGGGAGCCGTTGACGAGCAGTACTTC.

For this clone: This same CDR3 is encoded by further DNA sequences in the sample. The chain uses TRBV27 and TRBJ2-2; perhaps TRBD2 as D (5 bases). V shed 3 bases and J shed 4 bases, with 9 bases lying between them. The CDR3 is 14 residues long. Germline CDR1 and CDR2: MNHEY and SMNVEV (reference sequence). The CDR3: CASSFGSGTGELFF. The CDR3 nucleotides are TGTGCCAGCAGTTTTGGAAGCGGCACCGGGGAGCTGTTTTTT.

The chain couples TRBV15 to TRBJ2-7; possibly TRBD1 for D (6 bases). Germline loops: CDR1 LNHNV, CDR2 YYDKDF (reference sequence). V lost 0 bases and J lost 2, with 8 bases in between. The CDR3 covers 14 residues. The CDR3 DNA sequence: TGTGCCACCAGCAGAGAACAGGGAGCCTACGAGCAGTACTTC. Translated, it gives CATSREQGAYEQYF.

The chain is built from TRBV13 and TRBJ2-6; D call uncertain. The germline V and J ends were trimmed by 7 bases and 0 bases, with 4 bases remaining between them. The CDR3 consists of 13 residues. Germline loops: CDR1 PRHDT, CDR2 FYEKMQ (reference sequence). This CDR3 reads CASTFSGANVLTF. CDR3 coding DNA: TGTGCCAGCACCTTCTCTGGGGCCAACGTCCTGACTTTC.

This rearrangement joins TRBV7-3 to TRBJ1-1; possibly TRBD1 for D (6 bases). Germline-derived CDR1 and CDR2 are SGHTA and FQGTGA. The germline V and J ends were trimmed by 5 bases and 4 bases, with 14 bases remaining between them. The CDR3 runs to 14 residues. CDR3 sequence (DNA): TGTGCCAGCAGCCTCGGGGGGGGCCCCACTGAAGCTTTCTTT. Translated, it gives CASSLGGGPTEAFF.

J is TRBJ1-5 and V is TRBV28; no reliable D call. The germline V gene encodes CDR1 MDHEN and CDR2 SYDVKM. V dropped 3 bases and J dropped 0 bases, with 9 bases sitting between them. This CDR3 contains 15 residues. The CDR3 nucleotides read TGTGCCAGCAGTTTCGGCAGTTATAGCAATCAGCCCCAGCATTTT. Its translation is CASSFGSYSNQPQHF.

The chain has TRBV7-3 and TRBJ2-3; 12 bases line up with TRBD2. CDR3 size: 16 residues. The V and J ends lost 4 bases and 2 bases, in that order; junction bases with no gene match: 4. CDR1 and CDR2 (germline): SGHTA, FQGTGA. The CDR3 sequence is CASSYGLAGSTDTQYF. CDR3 in DNA: TGTGCCAGCAGCTACGGACTAGCGGGATCCACAGATACGCAGTATTTT.

This rearrangement joins TRBV6-1 to TRBJ2-7; D perhaps matches TRBD2 (5 bases). CDR3 length: 13 amino acids. V lost 3 bases to trimming and J lost 5 bases, with 11 bases between them. Per germline, CDR1 MNHNS and CDR2 SASEGT. The CDR3 reads CASSDIGVHEQYF. The CDR3, as DNA: TGTGCCAGCAGTGATATCGGGGTCCACGAGCAGTACTTC.

This clone was seen only a few times. The V and J genes are TRBV7-9 and TRBJ1-3, with D uncertain. The V gene's germline CDR1 is SEHNR and CDR2 FQNEAQ (reference sequence). CDR3 length: 13 amino acids. DNA of the CDR3: TGTGCAGGGAGCGGCGATTTTGGAAACACCATATATTTT. Translated, it gives CAGSGDFGNTIYF.

The chain recombines TRBV27 with TRBJ2-1; 7 bases map to TRBD1. J gave up 6 bases and V 0 bases, and 2 bases lay outside the gene matches. This CDR3 is built from 14 residues. CDR1 MNHEY and CDR2 SMNVEV come from the germline V gene (reference sequence). The CDR3 nucleotides are TGTGCCAGCAGTTTATCGTCAGGGGGCAATGAGCAGTTCTTC. Translation gives CASSLSSGGNEQFF.

The rearrangement joins TRBV9 to TRBJ2-5, with no clear D. The CDR3 contains 13 residues. Trimming stripped 3 bases from V and 0 bases from J, with 6 bases between. Germline CDR1 and CDR2: SGDLS and YYNGEE. In nucleotides, the CDR3 is TGTGCCAGCAGCGCCGAGTACCAAGAGACCCAGTACTTC. Translated, it gives CASSAEYQETQYF.

This chain links TRBV11-2 with TRBJ2-3; either TRBD1 or TRBD2 may supply D (5 bases each). This CDR3 has 17 residues. CDR1 SGHAT and CDR2 FQNNGV come from the germline V gene. With 1 base removed from V and 2 bases from J, the gap between germline ends came to 16 bases. The CDR3 sequence is CASSLGTGRWVTDTQYF. The CDR3 coding sequence is TGTGCCAGCAGCTTAGGGACGGGACGGTGGGTCACAGATACGCAGTATTTT.

The rearrangement links TRBV6-5 to TRBJ1-2; D is undetermined. In germline, CDR1 is MNHEY, CDR2 SVGAGI. The CDR3 contains 12 residues. Trimming stripped 9 bases from V and 4 bases from J, with 12 bases between. The CDR3 nucleotides are TGTGCCAGTATAAGACCACCCTATGGCTACACCTTC. It is translated as CASIRPPYGYTF.

The chain couples TRBV4-1 to TRBJ2-3; D possibly uses TRBD1 or TRBD2 (6 bases each). The CDR3 covers 15 residues. V was pared by 1 base and J by 4 bases, with 12 bases between. The germline V gene has CDR1 MGHRA and CDR2 YSYEKL. The CDR3 region is CASSQGNREADTQYF. The CDR3 DNA sequence: TGCGCCAGCAGCCAAGGTAACAGGGAGGCAGATACGCAGTATTTT.

The V call is TRBV4-1, the J call TRBJ2-7; tentative D call: TRBD1 (6 bases). Germline V gene lookup returns CDR1 MGHRA and CDR2 YSYEKL. V lost 0 bases and J lost 3, with 15 bases in between. The CDR3 loop spans 16 amino acids. The DNA of the CDR3 is TGCGCCAGCAGCCAAGATAAGGGGGTCGGATTCTACGAGCAGTACTTC. The encoded protein is CASSQDKGVGFYEQYF.

The chain combines TRBV27 with TRBJ2-7; TRBD1 matches at 7 bases. CDR1 MNHEY and CDR2 SMNVEV come from the germline V gene (reference sequence). V lost 3 bases and J lost 5; bases outside the gene matches: 10. The CDR3 covers 15 residues. CDR3 sequence (DNA): TGTGCCAGCAGTTTGTCGCCGACAGGGATCCACGAGCAGTACTTC. Its translation: CASSLSPTGIHEQYF.